This T cell receptor beta chain was sequenced during a study of regulatory T cells in long-lasting Graves disease. The CDR3 is 13 amino acids. With V trimmed by 6 bases and J by 5 bases, 7 bases remained unmatched. Germline CDR1 reads DFQATT; CDR2 reads SNEGSKA (reference sequence). The TCR beta library used iRepertoire HTBI primers with Arm-PCR amplification of CDR3. TCRdb processed the multiplex PCR reads anew with MiXCR; each CDR3 protein has one entry. The table shows roughly 400,000 distinct CDR3 sequences, with about 17% occurring only once. Noted time point: newly diagnosed GD, antithyroid drugs for less than 3 months. Extracted PBMC RNA gave rise to the TCR library. This clonotype occurred many times. The sample also formed part of further work on T cells in Graves' hyperthyroidism and ophthalmopathy.

The sequence was collected from a woman younger than 35 with Graves disease. The chain uses TRBV20-1 and TRBJ1-2, with TRBD1 matching over 9 bases. The specimen was peripheral blood mononuclear cells (PBMCs), collected at new diagnosis, from a patient treated with antithyroid drugs. The CDR3 nucleotides read TGCAGTGCACCGCCGGGACAGGGATATGGCTACACCTTC. Amino acid sequence: CSAPPGQGYGYTF.